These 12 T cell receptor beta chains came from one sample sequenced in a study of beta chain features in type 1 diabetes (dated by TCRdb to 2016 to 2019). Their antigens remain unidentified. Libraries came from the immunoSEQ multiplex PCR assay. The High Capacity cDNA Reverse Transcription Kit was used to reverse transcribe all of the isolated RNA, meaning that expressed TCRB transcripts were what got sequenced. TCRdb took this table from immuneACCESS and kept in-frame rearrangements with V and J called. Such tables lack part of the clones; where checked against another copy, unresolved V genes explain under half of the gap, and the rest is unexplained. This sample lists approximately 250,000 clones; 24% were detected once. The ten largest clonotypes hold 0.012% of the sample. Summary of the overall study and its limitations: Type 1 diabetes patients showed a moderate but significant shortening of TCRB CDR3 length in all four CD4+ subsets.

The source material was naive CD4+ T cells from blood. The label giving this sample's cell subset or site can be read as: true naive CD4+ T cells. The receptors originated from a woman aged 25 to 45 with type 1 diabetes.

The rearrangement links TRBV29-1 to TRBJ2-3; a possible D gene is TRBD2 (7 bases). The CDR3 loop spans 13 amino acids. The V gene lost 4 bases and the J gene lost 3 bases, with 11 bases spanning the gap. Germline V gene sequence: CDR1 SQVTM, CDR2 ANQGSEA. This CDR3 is CSVAGGWTDTQYF. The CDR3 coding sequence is TGCAGCGTTGCGGGGGGCTGGACAGATACGCAGTATTTT.

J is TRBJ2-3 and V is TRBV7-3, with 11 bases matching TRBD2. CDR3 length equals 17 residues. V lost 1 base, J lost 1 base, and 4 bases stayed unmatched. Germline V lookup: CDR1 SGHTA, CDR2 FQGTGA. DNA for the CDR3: TGTGCCAGCAGCTTAAACGCACTAGCGGGAGGCACAGATACGCAGTATTTT. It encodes CASSLNALAGGTDTQYF.

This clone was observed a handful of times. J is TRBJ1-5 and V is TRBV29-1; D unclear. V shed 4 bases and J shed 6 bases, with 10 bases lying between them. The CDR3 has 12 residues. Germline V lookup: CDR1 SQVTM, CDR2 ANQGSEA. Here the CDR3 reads CSVGGSSQPQHF. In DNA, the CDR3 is TGCAGCGTTGGCGGGTCAAGTCAGCCCCAGCATTTT.

The DNA for the CDR3 is TGCGCCAGCTGGGCCCGGACAGGGGCCGGTACGCAGTATTTT. It encodes CASWARTGAGTQYF. V is TRBV5-1 and J is TRBJ2-3; 9 bases fit TRBD1. The trim removed 7 bases at V and 8 bases at J, leaving 11 bases unmatched. Germline V CDR1 and CDR2: SGHRS, YFSETQ. The CDR3 sequence is 14 residues long.

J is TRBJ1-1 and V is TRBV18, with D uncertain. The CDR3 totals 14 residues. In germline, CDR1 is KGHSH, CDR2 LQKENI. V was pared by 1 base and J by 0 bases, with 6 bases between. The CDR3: CASSPQHVNTEAFF. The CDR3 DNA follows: TGTGCCAGCTCACCACAACACGTGAACACTGAAGCTTTCTTT.

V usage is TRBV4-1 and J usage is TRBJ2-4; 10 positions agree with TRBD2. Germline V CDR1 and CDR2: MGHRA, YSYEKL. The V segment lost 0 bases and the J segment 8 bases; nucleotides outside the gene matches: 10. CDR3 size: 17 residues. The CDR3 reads CASSQDSAGGGRDIQYF. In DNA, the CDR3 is TGCGCCAGCAGCCAAGATTCAGCGGGAGGGGGCCGCGACATTCAGTACTTC.

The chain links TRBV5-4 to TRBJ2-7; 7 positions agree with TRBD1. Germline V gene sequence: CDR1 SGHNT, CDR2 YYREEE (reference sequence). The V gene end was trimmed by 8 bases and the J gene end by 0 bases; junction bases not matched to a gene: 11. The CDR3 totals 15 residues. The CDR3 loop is CASSDHRDSSYEQYF. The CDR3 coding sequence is TGTGCCAGTTCTGATCACCGGGACAGCTCCTACGAGCAGTACTTC.

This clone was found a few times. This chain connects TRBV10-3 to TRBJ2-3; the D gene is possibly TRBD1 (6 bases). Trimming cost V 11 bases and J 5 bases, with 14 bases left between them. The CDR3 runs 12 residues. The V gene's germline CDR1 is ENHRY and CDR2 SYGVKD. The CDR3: CAAAGERDTQYF. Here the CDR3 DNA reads TGTGCCGCCGCAGGGGAGAGAGATACGCAGTATTTT.

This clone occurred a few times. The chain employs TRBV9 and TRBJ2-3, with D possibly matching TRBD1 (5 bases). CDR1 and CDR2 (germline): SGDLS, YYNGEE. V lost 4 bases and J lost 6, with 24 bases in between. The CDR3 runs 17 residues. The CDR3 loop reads CASSSPNLQGRHDTQYF. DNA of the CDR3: TGTGCCAGCAGCTCTCCTAATCTCCAGGGCCGGCACGATACGCAGTATTTT.

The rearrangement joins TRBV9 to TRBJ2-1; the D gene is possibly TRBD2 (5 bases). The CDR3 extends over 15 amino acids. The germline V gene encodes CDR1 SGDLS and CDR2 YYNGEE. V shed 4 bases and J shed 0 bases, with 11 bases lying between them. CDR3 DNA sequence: TGTGCCAGCAGCTTCGGACTTATCTCCTACAATGAGCAGTTCTTC. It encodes CASSFGLISYNEQFF.

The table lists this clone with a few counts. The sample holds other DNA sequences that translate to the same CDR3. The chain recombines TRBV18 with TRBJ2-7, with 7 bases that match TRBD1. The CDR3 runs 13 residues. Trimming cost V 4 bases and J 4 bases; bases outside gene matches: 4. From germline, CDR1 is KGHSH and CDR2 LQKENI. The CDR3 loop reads CASSLGQLYEQYF. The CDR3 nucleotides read TGTGCCAGCTCACTGGGACAGCTATACGAGCAGTACTTC.

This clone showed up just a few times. The CDR3 DNA reads as TGTGCCACCAGCAGAGGGGGCAGGCTAAGTGGGGGCTACACCTTC. It codes for CATSRGGRLSGGYTF. The rearrangement uses TRBV15 and TRBJ1-2; a possible D gene is TRBD1 (5 bases). V lost 1 base and J lost 8, with 17 bases in between. The CDR3 runs to 15 residues. In germline, CDR1 is LNHNV, CDR2 YYDKDF (reference sequence).